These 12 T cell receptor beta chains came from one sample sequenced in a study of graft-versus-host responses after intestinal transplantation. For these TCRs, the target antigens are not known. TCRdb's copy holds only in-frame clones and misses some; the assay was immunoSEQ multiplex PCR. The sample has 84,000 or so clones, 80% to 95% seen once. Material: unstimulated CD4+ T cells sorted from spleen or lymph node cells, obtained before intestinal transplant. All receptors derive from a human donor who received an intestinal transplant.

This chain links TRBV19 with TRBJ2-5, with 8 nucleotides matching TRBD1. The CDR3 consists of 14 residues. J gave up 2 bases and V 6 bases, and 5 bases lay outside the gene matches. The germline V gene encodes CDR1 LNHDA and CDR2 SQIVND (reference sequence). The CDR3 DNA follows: TGTGCCAGTAGAGGGACAGGCCAACAAGAGACCCAGTACTTC. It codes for CASRGTGQQETQYF.

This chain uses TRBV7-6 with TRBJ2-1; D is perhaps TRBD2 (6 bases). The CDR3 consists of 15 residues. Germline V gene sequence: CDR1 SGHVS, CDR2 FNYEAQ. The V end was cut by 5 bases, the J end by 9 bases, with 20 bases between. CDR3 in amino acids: CASSPAGGTAGEQFF. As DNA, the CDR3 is TGTGCCAGCAGCCCCGCAGGCGGGACGGCCGGTGAGCAGTTCTTC.

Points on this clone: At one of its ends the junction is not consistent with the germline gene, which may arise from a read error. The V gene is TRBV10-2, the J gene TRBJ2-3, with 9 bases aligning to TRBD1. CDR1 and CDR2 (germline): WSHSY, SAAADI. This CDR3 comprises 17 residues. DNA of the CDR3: TGCGCCAGCAGTCAACGTACAGGGGGCCTAAGCACAGGTACGCAGTATTTT. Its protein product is CASSQRTGGLSTGTQYF.

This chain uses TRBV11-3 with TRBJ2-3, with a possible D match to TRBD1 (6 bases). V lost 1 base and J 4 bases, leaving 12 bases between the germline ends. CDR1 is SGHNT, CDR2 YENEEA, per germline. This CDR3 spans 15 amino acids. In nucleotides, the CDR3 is TGTGCCAGCAGCTTAGTTGGGACACTCTCAGATACGCAGTATTTT. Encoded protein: CASSLVGTLSDTQYF.

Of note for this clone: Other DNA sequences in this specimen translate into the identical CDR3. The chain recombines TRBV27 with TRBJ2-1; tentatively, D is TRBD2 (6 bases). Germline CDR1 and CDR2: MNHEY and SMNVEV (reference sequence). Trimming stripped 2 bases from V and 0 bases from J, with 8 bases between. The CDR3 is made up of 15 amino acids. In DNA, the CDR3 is TGTGCCAGCAGTTTAGCGGGGAGCTCCTACAATGAGCAGTTCTTC. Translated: CASSLAGSSYNEQFF.

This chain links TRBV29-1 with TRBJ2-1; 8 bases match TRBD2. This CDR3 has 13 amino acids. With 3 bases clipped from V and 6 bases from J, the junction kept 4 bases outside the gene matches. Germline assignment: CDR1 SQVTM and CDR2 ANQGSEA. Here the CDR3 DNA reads TGCAGCGTTGATCGGGGGGGTCGCAATGAGCAGTTCTTC. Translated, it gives CSVDRGGRNEQFF.

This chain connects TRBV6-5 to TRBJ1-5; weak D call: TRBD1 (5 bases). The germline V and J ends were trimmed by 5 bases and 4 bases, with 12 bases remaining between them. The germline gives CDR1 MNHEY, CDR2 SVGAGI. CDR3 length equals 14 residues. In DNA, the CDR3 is TGTGCCAGCAGTCGCGACAGAATAAATCAGCCCCAGCATTTT. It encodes CASSRDRINQPQHF.

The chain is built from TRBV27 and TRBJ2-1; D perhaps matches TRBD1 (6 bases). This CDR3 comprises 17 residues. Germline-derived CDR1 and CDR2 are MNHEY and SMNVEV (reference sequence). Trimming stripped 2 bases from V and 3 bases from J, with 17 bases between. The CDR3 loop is CASSLRVTGTYYNEQFF. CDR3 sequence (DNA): TGTGCCAGCAGTTTACGGGTGACAGGTACCTACTACAATGAGCAGTTCTTC.

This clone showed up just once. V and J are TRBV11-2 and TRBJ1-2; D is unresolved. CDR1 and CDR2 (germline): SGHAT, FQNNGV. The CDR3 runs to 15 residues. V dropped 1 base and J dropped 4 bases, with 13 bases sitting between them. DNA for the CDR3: TGTGCCAGCAGCTTAGGTCTCCAAGGGTTCTATGGCTACACCTTC. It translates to CASSLGLQGFYGYTF.

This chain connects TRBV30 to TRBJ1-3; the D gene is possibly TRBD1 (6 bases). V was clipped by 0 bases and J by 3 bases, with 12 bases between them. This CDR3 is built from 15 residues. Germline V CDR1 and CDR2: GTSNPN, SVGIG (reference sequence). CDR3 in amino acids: CAWSVPGVGGNTIYF. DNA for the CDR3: TGTGCCTGGAGTGTACCAGGGGTGGGTGGAAACACCATATATTTT.

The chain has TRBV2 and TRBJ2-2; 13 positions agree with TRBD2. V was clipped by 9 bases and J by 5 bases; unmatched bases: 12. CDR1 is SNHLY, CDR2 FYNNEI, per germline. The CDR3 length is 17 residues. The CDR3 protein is CASTRTSGRLGTGELFF. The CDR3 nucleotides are TGTGCCAGTACAAGGACTAGCGGGAGATTGGGGACCGGGGAGCTGTTTTTT. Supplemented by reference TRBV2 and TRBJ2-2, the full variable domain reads EPEVTQTPSHQVTQMGQEVILRCVPISNHLYFYWYRQILGQKVEFLVSFYNNEISEKSEIFDDQFSVERPDGSNFTLKIRSTKLEDSAMYFCASTRTSGRLGTGELFFGEGSRLTVL.

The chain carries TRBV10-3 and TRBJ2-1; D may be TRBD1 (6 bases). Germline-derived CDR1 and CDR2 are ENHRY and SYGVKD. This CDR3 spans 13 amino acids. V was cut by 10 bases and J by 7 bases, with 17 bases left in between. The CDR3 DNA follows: TGTGCCACCGAGTTGGGGGCAGGGAATGAGCAGTTCTTC. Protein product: CATELGAGNEQFF.